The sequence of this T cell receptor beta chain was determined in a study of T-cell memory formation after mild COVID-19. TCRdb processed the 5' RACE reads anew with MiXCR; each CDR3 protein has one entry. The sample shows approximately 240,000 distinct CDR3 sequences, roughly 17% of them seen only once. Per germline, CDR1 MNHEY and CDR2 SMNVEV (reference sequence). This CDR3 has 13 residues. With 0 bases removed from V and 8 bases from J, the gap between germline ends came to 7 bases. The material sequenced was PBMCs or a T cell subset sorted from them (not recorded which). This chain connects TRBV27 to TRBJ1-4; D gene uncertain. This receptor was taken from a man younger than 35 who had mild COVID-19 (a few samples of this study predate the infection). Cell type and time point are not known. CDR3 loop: CASSLSAWEKLFF. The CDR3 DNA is TGTGCCAGCAGTTTATCGGCTTGGGAAAAACTGTTTTTT.